These 8 T cell receptor beta chains share one sample of origin, sequenced in a study of OX40 agonist ivuxolimab in advanced cancers. TCRdb's table, derived via immunoSEQ multiplex PCR, lists solely in-frame clones and lacks some. The table has approximately 98,000 clones, 70% to 85% seen once. Source: CD4+ or CD8+ T cells sorted from blood, taken in a trial of the OX40 agonist ivuxolimab. These receptor sequences come from an adult with an advanced solid tumor such as melanoma, head and neck, liver or kidney cancer.

The chain couples TRBV6-1 to TRBJ2-2; D assignment may be TRBD1 or TRBD2 (5 bases each). The CDR3 is made up of 15 amino acids. Trimming removed 6 bases at V and 4 bases at J, with 15 bases between. In germline, CDR1 is MNHNS, CDR2 SASEGT. CDR3 in amino acids: CASSGIPGSTGELFF. The CDR3 nucleotides read TGTGCCAGCAGCGGAATACCAGGGAGCACCGGGGAGCTGTTTTTT.

This chain connects TRBV4-2 to TRBJ2-7, with unresolved D. Trimming pared 4 bases from V and 2 bases from J, leaving 3 bases between. Per germline, CDR1 LGHNA and CDR2 YNFKEQ. The CDR3 is made up of 11 amino acids. The CDR3 here is CASSLAYEQYF. CDR3 sequence (DNA): TGTGCCAGCAGCCTAGCCTACGAGCAGTACTTC.

This chain joins TRBV19 and TRBJ2-5; D might be TRBD1 or TRBD2, each matching 5 bases. The germline CDR1 and CDR2 sequences are LNHDA and SQIVND (reference sequence). This CDR3 spans 15 amino acids. Trimming stripped 3 bases from V and 3 bases from J, with 14 bases between. The DNA of the CDR3 is TGTGCCAGTAGTATTCTGGGGGTCTCGGAAGAGACCCAGTACTTC. Translation gives CASSILGVSEETQYF.

This sequence joins TRBV4-1 and TRBJ2-2; TRBD2 matches 10 bases. The length of the CDR3 is 16 residues. With V trimmed by 1 base and J by 3 bases, 2 bases remained unmatched. Germline V gives CDR1 MGHRA, CDR2 YSYEKL. CDR3 in DNA: TGCGCCAGCAGCCAAGCCAGCGGGGGGGACACCGGGGAGCTGTTTTTT. Encoded protein: CASSQASGGDTGELFF.

The rearrangement links TRBV4-1 to TRBJ1-1, with 7 positions matching TRBD1. The CDR3 covers 18 residues. Germline V gene data show CDR1 as MGHRA and CDR2 as YSYEKL. The junction had 10 bases not matched to a gene; V was cut back by 0 bases and J by 0 bases. Written as DNA, the CDR3 is TGCGCCAGCAGCCAAGACCCCAACAGGGGCGGCATGAACACTGAAGCTTTCTTT. It codes for CASSQDPNRGGMNTEAFF.

This chain connects TRBV5-1 to TRBJ1-3; D is undetermined. This CDR3 is built from 16 residues. The germline V and J ends were trimmed by 0 bases and 0 bases, with 10 bases remaining between them. The germline V gene has CDR1 SGHRS and CDR2 YFSETQ. The CDR3 DNA is TGCGCCAGCAGCTTGGAGGGCAGGATCTCTGGAAACACCATATATTTT. Its translation is CASSLEGRISGNTIYF. The full variable domain, completed using reference TRBV5-1 and TRBJ1-3, is KAGVTQTPRYLIKTRGQQVTLSCSPISGHRSVSWYQQTPGQGLQFLFEYFSETQRNKGNFPGRFSGRQFSNSRSEMNVSTLELGDSALYLCASSLEGRISGNTIYFGEGSWLTVV.

The chain joins TRBV2 to TRBJ1-6, with 11 bases that match TRBD1. V gave up 8 bases and J gave up 8 bases; unmatched junction bases: 5. The length of the CDR3 is 14 residues. Germline lookup yields CDR1 SNHLY and CDR2 FYNNEI. As DNA, the CDR3 is TGTGCCAGCGAGGACAGGGGGCGGGATTCACCCCTCCACTTT. Translated: CASEDRGRDSPLHF.

In this sample, this clone turned up many times. The V call is TRBV7-2, the J call TRBJ2-7, with a tentative D call TRBD2 (7 bases). CDR1 SGHTA and CDR2 FQGNSA come from the germline V gene. V shed 0 bases and J shed 7 bases, with 13 bases lying between them. There are 14 residues in the CDR3. CDR3 amino acids: CASSLAAGAGEQYF. The CDR3 DNA reads as TGTGCCAGCAGCTTAGCGGCGGGGGCAGGGGAGCAGTACTTC.